This TCR beta chain was recovered during a study of beta chain features in type 1 diabetes. V lost 4 bases and J 8 bases, leaving 14 bases between the germline ends. The CDR3 spans 13 residues. Germline V gene data show CDR1 as MNHNY and CDR2 as SVGAGI (reference sequence). One heparinised draw, averaging around 120 mL, was taken per donor. Purity (above 98%) was reached by all sorted populations. Expressed TCRB transcripts were sequenced, since all the RNA that had been isolated was reverse transcribed. Mean read depth for naive, central memory and regulatory T cell samples was roughly 4 million reads. Sequenced by immunoSEQ multiplex PCR; TCRdb stores in-frame clones only, minus some. In the table there are around 160,000 clones, around 50% of which are singletons.

The J gene is TRBJ1-2, the V gene TRBV6-6; D uncertain. The receptor's source is a man younger than 35 in good health. Sequencing was performed on Tregs from blood. CDR3 loop: CASSWYGGGGYTF. DNA for the CDR3: TGTGCCAGCAGTTGGTACGGAGGAGGGGGCTACACCTTC.